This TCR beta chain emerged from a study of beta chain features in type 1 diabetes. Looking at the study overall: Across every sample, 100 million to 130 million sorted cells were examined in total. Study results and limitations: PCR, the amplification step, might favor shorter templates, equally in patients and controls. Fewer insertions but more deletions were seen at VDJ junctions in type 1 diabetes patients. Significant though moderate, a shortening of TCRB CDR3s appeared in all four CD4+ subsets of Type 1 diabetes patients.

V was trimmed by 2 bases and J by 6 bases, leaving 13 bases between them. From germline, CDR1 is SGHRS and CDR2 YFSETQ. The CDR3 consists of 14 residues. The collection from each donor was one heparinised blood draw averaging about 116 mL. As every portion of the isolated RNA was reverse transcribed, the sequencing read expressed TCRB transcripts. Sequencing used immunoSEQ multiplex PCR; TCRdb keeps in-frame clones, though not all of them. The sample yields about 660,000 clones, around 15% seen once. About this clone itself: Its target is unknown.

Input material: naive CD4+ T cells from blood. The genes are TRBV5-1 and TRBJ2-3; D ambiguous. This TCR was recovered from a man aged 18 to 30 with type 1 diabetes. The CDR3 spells CASSLAVAADTQYF. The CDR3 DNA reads TGCGCCAGCAGCTTAGCCGTTGCGGCGGATACGCAGTATTTT.